Ten or more counts support the clone carrying this T cell receptor beta chain. Its matching antigen is unknown. Using its own MiXCR run on the 5' RACE reads, TCRdb lists one record per CDR3 protein. This sample has 640,000 or so distinct CDR3 sequences, with less than 7% found just once. The V gene end was trimmed by 1 base and the J gene end by 4 bases; junction bases not matched to a gene: 12. The CDR3 is made up of 16 amino acids. From germline, CDR1 is DFQATT and CDR2 SNEGSKA (reference sequence). This specimen belongs to a study of identical twins. General study findings and limits: Cross-sectional statistical analysis was relied on for the conclusions, without the same donors being followed. Researchers reported excess low generation probability among twin-shared out-of-frame alpha sequences.

Healthy Caucasians, and only they, were the donors. The sample was naive T cells sorted from blood. The sequence came from a man aged 18 to 30 in good health. This chain uses TRBV20-1 with TRBJ2-5; 7 bases map to TRBD2. Here the CDR3 reads CSARVGGSFGGETQYF. In DNA form, the CDR3 reads TGCAGTGCTAGAGTCGGCGGGAGCTTTGGGGGAGAGACCCAGTACTTC.